The sample holds a few counts of the clone carrying this T cell receptor (beta chain). The antigen remains unidentified. CDR1 is SGHDT, CDR2 YYEEEE, per germline. The V and J ends lost 0 bases and 0 bases respectively, with 7 bases between them. The CDR3 is 16 amino acids. cDNA synthesis used the whole RNA isolate, giving expressed TCRB sequences. Sequenced by immunoSEQ multiplex PCR; TCRdb stores in-frame clones only, minus some. The data show around 250,000 clones, around 26% seen once. This specimen comes from a study of beta chain features in type 1 diabetes. Study-wide context: Age, gender and cell yields were alike across patients and healthy donors. Study findings and constraints: When cDNA is sequenced, cells with high TCR expression could be over-represented. Researchers reported that naive, central memory and Treg TCRB repertoires appeared more similar in patients than in healthy donors. For TCRB rearrangement, an influence of HLA type remained unresolved here.

The genes are TRBV5-6 and TRBJ2-6; no clear D gene. The TCR comes from a young man in good health. Source material: central memory CD4+ T cells from blood. CDR3 protein: CASSLVSISGANVLTF. CDR3 coding DNA: TGTGCCAGCAGCTTGGTATCAATCTCTGGGGCCAACGTCCTGACTTTC.